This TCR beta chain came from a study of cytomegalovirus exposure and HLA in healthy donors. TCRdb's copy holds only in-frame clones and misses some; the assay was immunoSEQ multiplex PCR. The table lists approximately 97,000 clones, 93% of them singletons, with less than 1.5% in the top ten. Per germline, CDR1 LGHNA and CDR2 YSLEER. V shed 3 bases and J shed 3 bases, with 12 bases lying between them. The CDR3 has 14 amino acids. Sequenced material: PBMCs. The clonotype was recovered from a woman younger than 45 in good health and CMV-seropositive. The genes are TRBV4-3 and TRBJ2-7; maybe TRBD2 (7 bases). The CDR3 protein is CASSHGRGIYEQYF. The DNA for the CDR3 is TGCGCCAGCAGCCATGGGAGGGGGATCTACGAGCAGTACTTC.